This T cell receptor (beta chain) is drawn from a study of blood T cell repertoires in COVID-19. Overall study context: Some COVID-19 samples were acute and others convalescent; all came from the United States, Italy and Spain.

Adults between roughly 18 and 95 years of age took part from about two dozen US areas. Before being deemed recovered, Cohort 3 donors had two negative PCRs, clearance, or symptom resolution. Trimming took 6 bases from V and 2 from J, leaving 14 bases between them. Germline loops: CDR1 KGHSH, CDR2 LQKENI. This CDR3 region has 15 residues. In the original processing: Counts of nucleated cells, estimated from reference gene primer amplification, were obtained. Profiled with immunoSEQ multiplex PCR; TCRdb holds only in-frame clones, not every one. V and J calls and clone size follow that table, whereas D and trimming were derived from the DNA. The sample has 250,000 or so clones, approximately 83% seen once.

This TCR derives from a man aged 45-65 years who had recovered from COVID-19. This rearrangement joins TRBV18 to TRBJ1-3, with D perhaps matching TRBD1 (5 bases). The specimen sequenced was PBMCs or T cells enriched from blood (not recorded which). Written as DNA, the CDR3 is TGTGCCAGCTCCGTTGGGCAGGGCCCTGGAAACACCATATATTTT. It specifies CASSVGQGPGNTIYF.